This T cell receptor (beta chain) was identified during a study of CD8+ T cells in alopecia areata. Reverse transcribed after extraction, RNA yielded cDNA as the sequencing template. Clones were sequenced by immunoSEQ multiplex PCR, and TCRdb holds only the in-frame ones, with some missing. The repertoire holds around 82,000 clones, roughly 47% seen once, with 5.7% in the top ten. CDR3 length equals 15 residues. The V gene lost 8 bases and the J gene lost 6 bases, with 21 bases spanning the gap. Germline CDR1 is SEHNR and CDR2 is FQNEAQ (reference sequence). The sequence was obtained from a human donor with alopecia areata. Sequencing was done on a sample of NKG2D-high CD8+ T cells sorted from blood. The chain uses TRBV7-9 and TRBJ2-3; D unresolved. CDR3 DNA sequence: TGTGCCAGCGGACCCCTCCTTGGGGTGTGGGATACGCAGTATTTT. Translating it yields CASGPLLGVWDTQYF.